The rows below give T cell receptor beta chains drawn from one sample of a study of identical twins. A single record per CDR3 protein comes from TCRdb applying MiXCR to the 5' RACE reads. The table lists 1.5 million to 2 million distinct CDR3 sequences, about 31% of them singletons, with approximately 0.25% in the top ten. Material for sequencing was cord blood. Source of these receptors: a newborn girl in good health. Each CDR3 is given without its conserved first and last residue.

length	V	CDR3
13	TRBV28	ASRRRGPRGNEQF
14	TRBV10-3	AISGGGGHGDNEQF
10	TRBV28	ASGRGLDTQY
14	TRBV7-2	ASSLAPGTRNQPQH
13	TRBV4-2	ASSQEDPGPSPLH
14	TRBV5-1	ASSWILRDIDNEQF
16	TRBV7-6	ASSLPSRSSGVPDTQY
10	TRBV7-9	ASSSWVNGYT
14	TRBV28	ASSFPYRGRLYEQY
12	TRBV6-5	ASSYSRNVYEQY
11	TRBV7-2	ASSAGGLYGYT
11	TRBV29-1	SVEQGWNTEAF
13	TRBV9	ASSTGASGVDTQY
14	TRBV5-1	ASSRNIGAIGEKLF
14	TRBV10-3	AISEWGTSRDNEQF
13	TRBV29-1	SVGTRDRGTYEQY
11	TRBV5-1	ASLTSFGETQY
13	TRBV5-1	ASSLWLADTGELF
12	TRBV9	ASSVGDRYNEQF
15	TRBV2	ASSETGDRGPYNEQF
12	TRBV6-6	ASSNLDRVTGYT
13	TRBV4-2	ASSQTGQDRYEQY
13	TRBV5-5	ASSPGTNDNSPLH
10	TRBV20-1	SAPEQGTEAF
13	TRBV27	ASRVAGLGKNIQY
15	TRBV2	ASKGGTSGVFQETQY
14	TRBV4-1	ASSRGSGTRTDTQY
13	TRBV27	ASSLRSRVGQPQH
13	TRBV12-3/TRBV12-4	ASSRQGPVYNEQY
12	TRBV7-9	ASSARLASNEQF
13	TRBV29-1	SVEGRGTKSYEQY
10	TRBV2	ASGHRDEELF
12	TRBV7-2	ASAGTVFNSPLH
13	TRBV20-1	SARDRRRTPYEQY
14	TRBV2	ASSEYPGRPQETQY
10	TRBV11-1	ASSFGRDGYT
9	TRBV6-2/TRBV6-3	ASTLRNEQF
10	TRBV28	ASSSWGEKLF
13	TRBV29-1	SVETDSHRYNEQF
15	TRBV27	ASSLISQGAKNTEAF
13	TRBV6-2/TRBV6-3	ASSYSLEISGELF
10	TRBV28	ASSAEGAREY
13	TRBV12-3/TRBV12-4	ASSLVMDAAYEQY
13	TRBV2	ASSEEWGALYEQY
13	TRBV7-2	ASSLIGLAGETQY
8	TRBV2	ASRLAEQY
12	TRBV10-3	AISGLAGDSEQF
12	TRBV5-8	ASRSVSSYNEQF
14	TRBV6-1	ASSEAREANTGELF
12	TRBV9	ASSVAGGYTEAF
12	TRBV28	ASSFNLPTDTQY
15	TRBV28	ASSRLNLAGAANEQF
11	TRBV4-1	ASSLGTANRQF
12	TRBV12-3/TRBV12-4	ASSGQGFKNIQY
11	TRBV27	ASRGSGGNEQF
11	TRBV20-1	SARGGCNEKLF
12	TRBV12-3/TRBV12-4	ASDHNRGDNEQF
19	TRBV10-2	ASHRGGRIPQGANTNEKLF
11	TRBV12-3/TRBV12-4	ATLMDYNTEAF